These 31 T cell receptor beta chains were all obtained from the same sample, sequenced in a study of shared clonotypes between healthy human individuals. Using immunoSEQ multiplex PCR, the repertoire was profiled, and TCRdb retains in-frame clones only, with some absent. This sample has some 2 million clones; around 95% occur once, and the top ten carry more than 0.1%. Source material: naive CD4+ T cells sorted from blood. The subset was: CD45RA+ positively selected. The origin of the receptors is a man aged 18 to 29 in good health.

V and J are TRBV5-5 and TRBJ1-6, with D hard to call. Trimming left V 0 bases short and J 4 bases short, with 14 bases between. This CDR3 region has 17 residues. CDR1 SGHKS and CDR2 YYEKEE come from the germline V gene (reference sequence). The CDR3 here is CASSLDVGLSYNSPLHF. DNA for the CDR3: TGTGCCAGCAGCTTGGACGTGGGCCTTAGTTATAATTCACCCCTCCACTTT. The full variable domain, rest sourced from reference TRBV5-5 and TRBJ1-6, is DAGVTQSPTHLIKTRGQQVTLRCSPISGHKSVSWYQQVLGQGPQFIFQYYEKEERGRGNFPDRFSARQFPNYSSELNVNALLLGDSALYLCASSLDVGLSYNSPLHFGNGTRLTVT.

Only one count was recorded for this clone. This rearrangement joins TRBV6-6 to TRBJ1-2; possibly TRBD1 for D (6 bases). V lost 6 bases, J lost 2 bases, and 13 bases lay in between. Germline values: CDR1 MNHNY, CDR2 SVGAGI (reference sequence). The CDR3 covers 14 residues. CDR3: CASRRTGLNYGYTF. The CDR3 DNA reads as TGTGCCAGCAGAAGAACAGGGCTAAACTATGGCTACACCTTC.

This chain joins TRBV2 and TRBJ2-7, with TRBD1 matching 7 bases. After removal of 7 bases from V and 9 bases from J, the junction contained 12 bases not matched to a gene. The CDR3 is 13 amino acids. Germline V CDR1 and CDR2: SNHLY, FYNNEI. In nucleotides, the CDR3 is TGTGCCAGCAAAGGACAGGCCGCAAGCGGGCAGTACTTC. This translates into CASKGQAASGQYF.

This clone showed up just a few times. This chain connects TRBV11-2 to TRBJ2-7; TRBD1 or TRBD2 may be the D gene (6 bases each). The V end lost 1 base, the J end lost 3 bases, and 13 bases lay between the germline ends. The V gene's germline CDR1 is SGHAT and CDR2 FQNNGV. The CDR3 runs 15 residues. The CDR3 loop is CASSLVSQGGYEQYF. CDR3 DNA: TGTGCCAGCAGCTTAGTGTCACAGGGAGGCTACGAGCAGTACTTC.

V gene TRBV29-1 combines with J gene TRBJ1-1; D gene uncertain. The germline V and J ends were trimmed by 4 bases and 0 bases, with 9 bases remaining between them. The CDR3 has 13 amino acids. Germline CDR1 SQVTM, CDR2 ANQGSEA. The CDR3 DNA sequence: TGCAGCGTTGGTCTTCAGATGAACACTGAAGCTTTCTTT. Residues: CSVGLQMNTEAFF.

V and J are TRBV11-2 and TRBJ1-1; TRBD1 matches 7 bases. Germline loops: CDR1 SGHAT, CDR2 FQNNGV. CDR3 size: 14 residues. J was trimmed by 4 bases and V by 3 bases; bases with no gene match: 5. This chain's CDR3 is CASSFDRVGTEAFF. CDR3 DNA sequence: TGTGCCAGCAGCTTTGACAGGGTGGGCACTGAAGCTTTCTTT. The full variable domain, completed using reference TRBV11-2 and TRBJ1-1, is EAGVAQSPRYKIIEKRQSVAFWCNPISGHATLYWYQQILGQGPKLLIQFQNNGVVDDSQLPKDRFSAERLKGVDSTLKIQPAKLEDSAVYLCASSFDRVGTEAFFGQGTRLTVV.

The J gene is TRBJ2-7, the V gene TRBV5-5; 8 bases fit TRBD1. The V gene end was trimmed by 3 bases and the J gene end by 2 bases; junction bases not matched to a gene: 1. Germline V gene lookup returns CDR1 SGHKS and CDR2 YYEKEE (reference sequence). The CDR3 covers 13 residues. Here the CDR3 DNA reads TGTGCCAGCAGCTCGGACAGGGCCTACGAGCAGTACTTC. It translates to CASSSDRAYEQYF.

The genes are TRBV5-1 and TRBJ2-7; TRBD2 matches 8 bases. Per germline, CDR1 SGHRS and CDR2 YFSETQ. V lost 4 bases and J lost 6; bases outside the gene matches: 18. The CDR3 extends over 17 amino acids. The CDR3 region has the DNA TGCGCCAGCAGCCCCCGTCCGCTAAATAGCGGGGAGTTCGAGCAGTACTTC. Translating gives CASSPRPLNSGEFEQYF.

CDR3 residues: CASRGVSYEQYF. As DNA, the CDR3 is TGCGCCAGCAGAGGGGTCTCCTACGAGCAGTACTTC. The chain is built from TRBV5-1 and TRBJ2-7; a weak D match, TRBD1 (5 bases). The germline V gene has CDR1 SGHRS and CDR2 YFSETQ. The ends were cut back, 5 bases at V and 0 bases at J, with 6 bases in the middle. The CDR3 is made up of 12 amino acids.

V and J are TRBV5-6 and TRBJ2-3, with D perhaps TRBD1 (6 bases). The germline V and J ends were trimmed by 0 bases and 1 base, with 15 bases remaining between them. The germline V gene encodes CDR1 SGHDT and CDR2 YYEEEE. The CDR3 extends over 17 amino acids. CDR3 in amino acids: CASSLVGAWGGTDTQYF. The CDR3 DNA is TGTGCCAGCAGCTTGGTGGGGGCGTGGGGCGGCACAGATACGCAGTATTTT.

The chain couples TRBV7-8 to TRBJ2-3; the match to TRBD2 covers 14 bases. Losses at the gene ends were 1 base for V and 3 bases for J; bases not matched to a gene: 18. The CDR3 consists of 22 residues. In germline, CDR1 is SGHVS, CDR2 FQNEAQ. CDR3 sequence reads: CASSLEQGWTSGRSFGTDTQYF. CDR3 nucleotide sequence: TGTGCCAGCAGCTTAGAGCAGGGGTGGACTAGCGGGAGGTCGTTCGGGACAGATACGCAGTATTTT. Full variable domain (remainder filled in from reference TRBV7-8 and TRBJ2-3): GAGVSQSPRYKVAKRGQDVALRCDPISGHVSLFWYQQALGQGPEFLTYFQNEAQLDKSGLPSDRFFAERPEGSVSTLKIQRTQQEDSAVYLCASSLEQGWTSGRSFGTDTQYFGPGTRLTVL.

CDR3 protein: CASSPETGGTGNTIYF. The CDR3 DNA is TGTGCCAGCTCACCAGAAACCGGGGGTACTGGAAACACCATATATTTT. This rearrangement joins TRBV18 to TRBJ1-3; perhaps TRBD1 as D (5 bases). The CDR3 covers 16 residues. CDR1 and CDR2 from the germline V gene are KGHSH and LQKENI. V was cut by 2 bases and J by 2 bases, with 13 bases left in between.

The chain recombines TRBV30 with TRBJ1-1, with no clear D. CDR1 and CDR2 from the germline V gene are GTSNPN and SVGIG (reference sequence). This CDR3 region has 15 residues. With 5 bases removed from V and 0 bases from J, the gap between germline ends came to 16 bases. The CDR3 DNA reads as TGTGCCTGGTCGCGAGGGCAGAGCCTGAACACTGAAGCTTTCTTT. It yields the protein CAWSRGQSLNTEAFF.

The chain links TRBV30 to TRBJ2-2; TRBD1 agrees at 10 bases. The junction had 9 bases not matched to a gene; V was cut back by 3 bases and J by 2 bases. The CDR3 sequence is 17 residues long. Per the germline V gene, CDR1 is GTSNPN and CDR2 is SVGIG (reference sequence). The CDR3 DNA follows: TGTGCCTGGAGGGGGGACAGGGGCCCGCATAACACCGGGGAGCTGTTTTTT. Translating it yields CAWRGDRGPHNTGELFF.

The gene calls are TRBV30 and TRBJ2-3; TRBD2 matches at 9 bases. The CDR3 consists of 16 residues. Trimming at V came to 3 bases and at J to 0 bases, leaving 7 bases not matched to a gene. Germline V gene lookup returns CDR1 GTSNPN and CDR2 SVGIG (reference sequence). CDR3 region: CAWRELSGGSTDTQYF. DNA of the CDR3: TGTGCCTGGAGAGAACTTAGCGGGGGTAGCACAGATACGCAGTATTTT.

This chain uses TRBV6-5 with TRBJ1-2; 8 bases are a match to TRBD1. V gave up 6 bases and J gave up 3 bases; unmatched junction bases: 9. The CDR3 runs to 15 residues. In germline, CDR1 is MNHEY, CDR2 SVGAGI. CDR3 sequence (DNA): TGTGCCAGCAGCTCCCGGGACAGGCCGTACTATGGCTACACCTTC. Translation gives CASSSRDRPYYGYTF.

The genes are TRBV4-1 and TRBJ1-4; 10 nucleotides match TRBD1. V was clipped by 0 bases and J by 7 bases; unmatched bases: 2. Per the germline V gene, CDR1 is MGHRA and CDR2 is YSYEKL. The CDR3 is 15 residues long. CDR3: CASSQDGTGAEKLFF. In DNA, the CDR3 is TGCGCCAGCAGCCAAGATGGGACAGGGGCTGAAAAACTGTTTTTT.

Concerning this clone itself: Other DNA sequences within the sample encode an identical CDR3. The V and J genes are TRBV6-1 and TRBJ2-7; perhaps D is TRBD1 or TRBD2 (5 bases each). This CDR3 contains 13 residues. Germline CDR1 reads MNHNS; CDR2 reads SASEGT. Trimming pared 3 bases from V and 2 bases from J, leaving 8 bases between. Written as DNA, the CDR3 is TGTGCCAGCAGTGAGGGACGGACCTACGAGCAGTACTTC. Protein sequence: CASSEGRTYEQYF.

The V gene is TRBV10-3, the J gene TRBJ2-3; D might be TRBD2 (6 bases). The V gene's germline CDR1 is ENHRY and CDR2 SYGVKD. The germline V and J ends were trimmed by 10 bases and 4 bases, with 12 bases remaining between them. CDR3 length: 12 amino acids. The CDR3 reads CASGGIADTQYF. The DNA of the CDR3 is TGTGCCAGTGGCGGGATTGCAGATACGCAGTATTTT.

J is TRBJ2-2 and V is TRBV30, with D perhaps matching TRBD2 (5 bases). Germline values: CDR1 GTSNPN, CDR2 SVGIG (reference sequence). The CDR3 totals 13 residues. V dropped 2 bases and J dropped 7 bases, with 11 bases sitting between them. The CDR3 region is CAWSSFRGGELFF. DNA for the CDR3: TGTGCCTGGAGTAGTTTTCGGGGCGGGGAGCTGTTTTTT.

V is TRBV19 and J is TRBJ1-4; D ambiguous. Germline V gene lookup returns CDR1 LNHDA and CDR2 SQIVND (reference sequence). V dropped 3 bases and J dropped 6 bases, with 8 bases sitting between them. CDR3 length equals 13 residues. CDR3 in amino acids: CASSIMRDEKLFF. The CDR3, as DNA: TGTGCCAGTAGTATCATGAGGGATGAAAAACTGTTTTTT. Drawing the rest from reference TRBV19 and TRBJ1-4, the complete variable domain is DGGITQSPKYLFRKEGQNVTLSCEQNLNHDAMYWYRQDPGQGLRLIYYSQIVNDFQKGDIAEGYSVSREKKESFPLTVTSAQKNPTAFYLCASSIMRDEKLFFGSGTQLSVL.

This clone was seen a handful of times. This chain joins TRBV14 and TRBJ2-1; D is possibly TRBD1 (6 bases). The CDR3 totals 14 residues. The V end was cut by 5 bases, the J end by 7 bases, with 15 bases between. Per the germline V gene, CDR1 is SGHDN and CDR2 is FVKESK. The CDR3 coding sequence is TGTGCCAGCAGCGAAGCCTATAGGGGGAATGAGCAGTTCTTC. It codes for CASSEAYRGNEQFF.

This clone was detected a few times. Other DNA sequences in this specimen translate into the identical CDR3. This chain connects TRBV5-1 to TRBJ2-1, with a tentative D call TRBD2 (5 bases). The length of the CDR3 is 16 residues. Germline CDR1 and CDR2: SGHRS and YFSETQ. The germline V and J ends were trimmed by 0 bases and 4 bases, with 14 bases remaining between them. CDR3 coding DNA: TGCGCCAGCAGCTTGGATCCCGCCGGCGGGTACAATGAGCAGTTCTTC. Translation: CASSLDPAGGYNEQFF.

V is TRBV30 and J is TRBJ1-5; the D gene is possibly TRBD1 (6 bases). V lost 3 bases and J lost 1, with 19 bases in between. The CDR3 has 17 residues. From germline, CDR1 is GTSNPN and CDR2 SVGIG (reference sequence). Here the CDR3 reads CAWSSGTHAGSNQPQHF. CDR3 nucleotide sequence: TGTGCCTGGAGCTCCGGGACACACGCGGGGAGCAATCAGCCCCAGCATTTT.

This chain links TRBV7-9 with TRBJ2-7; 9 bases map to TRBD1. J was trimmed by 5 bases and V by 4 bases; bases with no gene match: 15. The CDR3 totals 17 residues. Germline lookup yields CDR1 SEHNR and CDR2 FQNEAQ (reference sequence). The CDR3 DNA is TGTGCCAGCAGCTCCGGGACAGGGAGCTTTGCAAGGCACGAGCAGTACTTC. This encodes CASSSGTGSFARHEQYF.

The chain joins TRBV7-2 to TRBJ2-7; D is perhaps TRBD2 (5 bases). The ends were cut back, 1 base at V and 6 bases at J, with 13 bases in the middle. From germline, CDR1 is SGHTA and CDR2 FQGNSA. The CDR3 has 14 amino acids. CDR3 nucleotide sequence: TGTGCCAGCAGCTTAGAGCCCTTCGCGGGCGAGCAGTACTTC. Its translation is CASSLEPFAGEQYF. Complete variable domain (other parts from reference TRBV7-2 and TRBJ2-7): GAGVSQSPSNKVTEKGKDVELRCDPISGHTALYWYRQSLGQGLEFLIYFQGNSAPDKSGLPSDRFSAERTGGSVSTLTIQRTQQEDSAVYLCASSLEPFAGEQYFGPGTRLTVT.

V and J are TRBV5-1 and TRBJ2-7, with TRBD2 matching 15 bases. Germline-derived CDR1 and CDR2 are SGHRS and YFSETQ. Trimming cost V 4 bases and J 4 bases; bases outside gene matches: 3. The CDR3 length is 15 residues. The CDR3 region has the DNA TGCGCCAGCAGCAGGACTAGCGGGAGGGATTACGAGCAGTACTTC. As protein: CASSRTSGRDYEQYF.

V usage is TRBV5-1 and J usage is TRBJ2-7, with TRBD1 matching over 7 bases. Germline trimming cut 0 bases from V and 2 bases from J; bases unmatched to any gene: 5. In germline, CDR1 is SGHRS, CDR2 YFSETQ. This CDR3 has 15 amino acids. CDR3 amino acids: CASSLAVGTAYEQYF. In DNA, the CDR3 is TGCGCCAGCAGCTTGGCCGTAGGGACAGCCTACGAGCAGTACTTC.

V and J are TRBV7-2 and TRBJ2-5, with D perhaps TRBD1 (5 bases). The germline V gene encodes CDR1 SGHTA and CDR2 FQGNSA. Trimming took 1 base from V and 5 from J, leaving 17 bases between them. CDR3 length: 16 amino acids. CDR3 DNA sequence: TGTGCCAGCAGCTTAGGAGACAGTATTACTTTGGAGACCCAGTACTTC. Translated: CASSLGDSITLETQYF.

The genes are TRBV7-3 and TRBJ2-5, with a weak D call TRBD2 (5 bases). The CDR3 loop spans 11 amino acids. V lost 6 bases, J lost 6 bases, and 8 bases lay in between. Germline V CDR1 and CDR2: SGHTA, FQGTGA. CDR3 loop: CASSRGKTQYF. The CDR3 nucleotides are TGTGCCAGCAGTAGAGGGAAGACCCAGTACTTC.

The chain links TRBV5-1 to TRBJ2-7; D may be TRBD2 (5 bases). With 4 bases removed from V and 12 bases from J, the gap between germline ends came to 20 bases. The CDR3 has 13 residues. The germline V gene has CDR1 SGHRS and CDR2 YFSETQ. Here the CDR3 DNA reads TGCGCCAGCAGCCCACGACCTCCCTGGGAGTTGTACTTC. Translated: CASSPRPPWELYF.